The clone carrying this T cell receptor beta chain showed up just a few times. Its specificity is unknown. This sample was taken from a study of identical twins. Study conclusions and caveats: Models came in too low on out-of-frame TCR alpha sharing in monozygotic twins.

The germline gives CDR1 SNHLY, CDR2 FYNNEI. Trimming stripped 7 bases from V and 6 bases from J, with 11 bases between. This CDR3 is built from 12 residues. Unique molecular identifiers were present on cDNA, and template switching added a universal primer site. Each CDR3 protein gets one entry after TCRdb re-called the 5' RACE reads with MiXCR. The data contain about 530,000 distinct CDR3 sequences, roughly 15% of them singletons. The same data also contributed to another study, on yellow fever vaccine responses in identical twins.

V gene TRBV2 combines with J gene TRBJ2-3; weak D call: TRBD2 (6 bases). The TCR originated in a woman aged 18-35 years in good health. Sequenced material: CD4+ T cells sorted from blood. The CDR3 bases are TGTGCCAGCACCGGGAGCGGGGATACGCAGTATTTT. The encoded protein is CASTGSGDTQYF.